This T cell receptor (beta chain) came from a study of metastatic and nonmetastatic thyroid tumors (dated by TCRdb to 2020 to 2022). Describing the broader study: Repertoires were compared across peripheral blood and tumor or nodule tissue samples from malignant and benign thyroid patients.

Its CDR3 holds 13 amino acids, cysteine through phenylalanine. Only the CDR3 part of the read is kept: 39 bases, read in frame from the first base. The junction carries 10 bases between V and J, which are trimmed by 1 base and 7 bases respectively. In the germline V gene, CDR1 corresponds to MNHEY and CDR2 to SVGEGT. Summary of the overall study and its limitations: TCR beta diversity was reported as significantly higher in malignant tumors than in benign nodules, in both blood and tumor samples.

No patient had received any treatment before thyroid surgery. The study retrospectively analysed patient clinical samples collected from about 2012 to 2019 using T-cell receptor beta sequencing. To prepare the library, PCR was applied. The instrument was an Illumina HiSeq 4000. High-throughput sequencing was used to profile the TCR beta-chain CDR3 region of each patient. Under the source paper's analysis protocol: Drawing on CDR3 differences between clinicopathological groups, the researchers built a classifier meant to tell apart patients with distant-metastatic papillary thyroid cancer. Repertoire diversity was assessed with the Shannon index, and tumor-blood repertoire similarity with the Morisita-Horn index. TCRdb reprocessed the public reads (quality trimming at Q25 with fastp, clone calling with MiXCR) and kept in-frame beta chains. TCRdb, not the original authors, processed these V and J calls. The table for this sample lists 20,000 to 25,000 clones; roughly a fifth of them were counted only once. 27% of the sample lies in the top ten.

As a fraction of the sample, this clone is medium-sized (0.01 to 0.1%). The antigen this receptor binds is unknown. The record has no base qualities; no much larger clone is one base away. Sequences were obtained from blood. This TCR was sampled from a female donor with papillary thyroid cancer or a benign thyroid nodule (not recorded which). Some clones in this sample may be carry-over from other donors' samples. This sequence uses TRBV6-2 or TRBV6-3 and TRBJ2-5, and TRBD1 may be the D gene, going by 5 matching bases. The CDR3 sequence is CASSYLGRRTQYF. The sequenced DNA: TGTGCCAGCAGTTACTTGGGGCGAAGGACCCAGTACTTC.